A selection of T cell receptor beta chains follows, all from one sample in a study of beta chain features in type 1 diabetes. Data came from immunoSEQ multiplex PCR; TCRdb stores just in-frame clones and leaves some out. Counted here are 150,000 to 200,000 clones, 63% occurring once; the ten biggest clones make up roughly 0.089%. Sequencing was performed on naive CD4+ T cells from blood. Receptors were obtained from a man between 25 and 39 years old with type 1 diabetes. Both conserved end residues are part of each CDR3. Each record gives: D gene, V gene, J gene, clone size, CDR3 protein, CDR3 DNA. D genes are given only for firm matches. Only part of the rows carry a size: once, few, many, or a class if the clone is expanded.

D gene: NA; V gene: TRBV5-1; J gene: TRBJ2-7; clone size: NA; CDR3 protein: CASSGDGTSYEQYF; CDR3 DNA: TGCGCCAGCAGCGGCGACGGAACTTCCTACGAGCAGTACTTC
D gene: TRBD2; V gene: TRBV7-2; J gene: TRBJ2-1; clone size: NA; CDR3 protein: CASSLGLARTYNEQFF; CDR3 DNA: TGTGCCAGCAGCCTAGGACTAGCTCGGACCTACAATGAGCAGTTCTTC
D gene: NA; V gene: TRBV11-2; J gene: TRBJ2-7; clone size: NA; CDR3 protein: CASSLDAAERGYEQYF; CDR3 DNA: TGTGCCAGCAGCTTAGACGCTGCAGAAAGGGGCTACGAGCAGTACTTC
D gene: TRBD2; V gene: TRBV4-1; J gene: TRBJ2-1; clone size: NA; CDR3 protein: CASSQEGTSGGEQFF; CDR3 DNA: TGCGCCAGCAGCCAAGAAGGGACTAGCGGGGGAGAGCAGTTCTTC
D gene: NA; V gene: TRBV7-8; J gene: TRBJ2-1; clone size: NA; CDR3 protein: CASSLMINEQFF; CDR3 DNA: TGTGCCAGCAGCTTAATGATCAATGAGCAGTTCTTC
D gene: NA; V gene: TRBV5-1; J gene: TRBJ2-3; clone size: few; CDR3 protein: CASSLVQGTDTQYF; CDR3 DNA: TGCGCCAGCAGCTTGGTCCAGGGCACAGATACGCAGTATTTT
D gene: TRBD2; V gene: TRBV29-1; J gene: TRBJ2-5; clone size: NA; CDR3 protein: CSVRTSGAETQYF; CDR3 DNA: TGCAGCGTCCGGACTAGCGGGGCAGAGACCCAGTACTTC
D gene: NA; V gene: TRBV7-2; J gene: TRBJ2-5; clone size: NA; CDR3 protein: CASSWRETQYF; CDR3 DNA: TGTGCCAGCAGCTGGAGAGAGACCCAGTACTTC
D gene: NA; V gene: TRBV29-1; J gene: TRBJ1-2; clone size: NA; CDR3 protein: CSVGQDYGYTF; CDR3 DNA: TGCAGCGTTGGCCAGGACTATGGCTACACCTTC
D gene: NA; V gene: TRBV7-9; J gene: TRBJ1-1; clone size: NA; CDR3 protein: CASSSRGEGTEAFF; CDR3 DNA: TGTGCCAGCAGCTCCAGGGGTGAGGGCACTGAAGCTTTCTTT
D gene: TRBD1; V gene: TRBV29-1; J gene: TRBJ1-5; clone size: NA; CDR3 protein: CSGTIGGGEPQHF; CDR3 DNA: TGCAGCGGCACTATAGGGGGCGGAGAGCCCCAGCATTTT
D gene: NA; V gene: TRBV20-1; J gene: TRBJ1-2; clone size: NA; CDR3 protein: CSAGVPGYTF; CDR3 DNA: TGCAGTGCTGGCGTCCCTGGCTACACCTTC
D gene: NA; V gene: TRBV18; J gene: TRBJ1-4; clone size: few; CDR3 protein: CASSRGIANEKLFF; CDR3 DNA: TGTGCCAGCTCACGGGGAATTGCTAATGAAAAACTGTTTTTT
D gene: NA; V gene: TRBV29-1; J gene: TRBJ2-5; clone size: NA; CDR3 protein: CSVARTDQETQYF; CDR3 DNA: TGCAGCGTCGCGAGGACAGACCAAGAGACCCAGTACTTC
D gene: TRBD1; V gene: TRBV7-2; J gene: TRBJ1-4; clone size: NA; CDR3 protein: CASSPRQGSEKLFF; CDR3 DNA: TGTGCCAGCAGCCCCAGACAGGGGAGTGAAAAACTGTTTTTT
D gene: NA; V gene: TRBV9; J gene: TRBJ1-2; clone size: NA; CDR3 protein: CASSALTVANYGYTF; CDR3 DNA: TGTGCCAGCAGCGCCTTGACGGTGGCTAACTATGGCTACACCTTC